The present entry profiles one T cell receptor (beta chain) with its context. Its antigen is undetermined. One entry per CDR3 protein results from TCRdb running MiXCR on the 5' RACE reads. The repertoire holds a few hundred thousand distinct CDR3 sequences, with approximately 10% as singletons. These data originate in a study of identical twins. Study-level results: Fewer insertions characterized abundant cord blood beta clonotypes, whereas memory repertoires showed none. Modelling underestimated the level of out-of-frame TCR alpha sharing observed in monozygotic twins. Invariant cells of the MAIT and iNKT types might have partly distorted the zero-insertion analyses.

Germline CDR1 and CDR2: MNHEY and SMNVEV (reference sequence). Trimming cost V 0 bases and J 2 bases, with 10 bases left between them. The CDR3 loop spans 15 amino acids. The data also belong to a second study, concerning yellow fever vaccine responses in identical twins. This second study notes: As reported, the vaccine T cell response of twins seemed partly convergent and partly personalized.

The material sequenced was PBMCs. The chain is built from TRBV27 and TRBJ2-5, with D possibly matching TRBD2 (6 bases). This sequence originates from a woman under 30 in good health. CDR3 in DNA: TGTGCCAGCAGTTTATCGAGGAGGGTACAAGAGACCCAGTACTTC. It specifies CASSLSRRVQETQYF.